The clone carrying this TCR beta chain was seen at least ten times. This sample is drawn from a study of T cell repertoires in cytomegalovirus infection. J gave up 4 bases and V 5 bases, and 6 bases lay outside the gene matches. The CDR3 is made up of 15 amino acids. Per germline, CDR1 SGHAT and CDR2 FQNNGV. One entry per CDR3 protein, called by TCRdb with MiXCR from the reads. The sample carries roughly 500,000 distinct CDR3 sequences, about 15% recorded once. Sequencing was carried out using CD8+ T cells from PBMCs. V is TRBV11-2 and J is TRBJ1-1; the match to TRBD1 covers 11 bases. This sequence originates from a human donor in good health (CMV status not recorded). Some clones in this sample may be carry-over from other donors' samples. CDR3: CASSNGQGAVTEAFF. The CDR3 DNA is TGTGCCAGCAGCAATGGACAGGGGGCTGTCACTGAAGCTTTCTTT.